This T cell receptor beta chain was profiled in a study of T cell clusters in autoimmune cytopenias. TRB amplification used approximately 250 ng of peripheral blood genomic DNA. One tube held mixed TRB-A and TRB-B primer pools for touch-down PCR. TCRdb reprocessed the multiplex PCR reads, keeping one entry per CDR3 protein, no DNA. The listing records about 15,000 distinct CDR3 sequences. Another study also made use of these data, one on T cell repertoires in aging, cancer and after chemotherapy.

The sequenced material came from peripheral blood. This clonotype was sampled from a human donor in good health.

CDR3 loop: CASSPRLAGEGDTQYF. The rearrangement uses TRBV12-3 or TRBV12-4 and TRBJ2-3; TCRdb calls TRBD2, which cannot be checked without DNA. This CDR3 has 16 amino acids.